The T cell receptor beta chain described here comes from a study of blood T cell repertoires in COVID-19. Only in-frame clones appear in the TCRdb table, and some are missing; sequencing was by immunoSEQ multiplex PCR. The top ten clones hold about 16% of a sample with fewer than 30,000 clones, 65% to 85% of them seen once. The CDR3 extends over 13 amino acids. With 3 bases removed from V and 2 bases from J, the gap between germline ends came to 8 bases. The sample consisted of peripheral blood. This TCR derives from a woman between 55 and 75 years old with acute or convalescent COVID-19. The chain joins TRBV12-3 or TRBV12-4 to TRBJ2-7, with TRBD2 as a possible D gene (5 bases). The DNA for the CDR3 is TGTGCCAGCAGTTTTGAGGGTCCCTACGAGCAGTACTTC. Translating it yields CASSFEGPYEQYF.